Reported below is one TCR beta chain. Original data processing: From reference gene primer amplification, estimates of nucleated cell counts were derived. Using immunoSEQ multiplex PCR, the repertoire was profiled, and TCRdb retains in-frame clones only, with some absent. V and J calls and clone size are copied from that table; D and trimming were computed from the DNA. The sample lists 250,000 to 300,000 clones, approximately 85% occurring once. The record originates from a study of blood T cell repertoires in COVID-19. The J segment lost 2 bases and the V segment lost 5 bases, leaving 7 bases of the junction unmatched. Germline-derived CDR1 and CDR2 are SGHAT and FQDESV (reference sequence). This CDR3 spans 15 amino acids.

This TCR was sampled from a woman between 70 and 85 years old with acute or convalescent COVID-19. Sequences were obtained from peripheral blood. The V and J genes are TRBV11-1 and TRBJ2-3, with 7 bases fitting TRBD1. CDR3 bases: TGTGCCAGCAGCAGACGGACAGGACTCACAGATACGCAGTATTTT. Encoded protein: CASSRRTGLTDTQYF.